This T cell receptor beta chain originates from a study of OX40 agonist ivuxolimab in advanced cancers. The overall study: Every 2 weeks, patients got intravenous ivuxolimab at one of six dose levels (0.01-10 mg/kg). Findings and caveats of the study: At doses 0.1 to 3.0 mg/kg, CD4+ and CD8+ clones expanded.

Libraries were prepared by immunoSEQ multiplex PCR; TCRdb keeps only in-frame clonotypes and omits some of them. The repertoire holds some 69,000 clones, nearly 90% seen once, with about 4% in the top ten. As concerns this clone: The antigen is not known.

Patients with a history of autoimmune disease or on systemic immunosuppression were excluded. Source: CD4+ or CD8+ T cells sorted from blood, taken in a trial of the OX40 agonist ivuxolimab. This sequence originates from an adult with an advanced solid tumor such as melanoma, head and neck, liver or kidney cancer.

Written as DNA, the CDR3 is TGTGCCAGCGGTTCCCAAGAGACCCAGTACTTC. The encoded protein is CASGSQETQYF. V is TRBV9 and J is TRBJ2-5; D is ambiguous. The germline gives CDR1 SGDLS, CDR2 YYNGEE. The V gene lost 7 bases and the J gene lost 1 base, with 5 bases spanning the gap. This CDR3 has 11 residues. The complete variable domain, with remaining parts taken from reference TRBV9 and TRBJ2-5, reads DSGVTQTPKHLITATGQRVTLRCSPRSGDLSVYWYQQSLDQGLQFLIQYYNGEERAKGNILERFSAQQFPDLHSELNLSSLELGDSALYFCASGSQETQYFGPGTRLLVL.